This T cell receptor (beta chain) was found in a study of blood T cell repertoires in COVID-19. Those who participated ranged in age from roughly 18 to 89 years and resided in 20 to 25 US areas. Measured with immunoSEQ multiplex PCR; TCRdb has only the in-frame clones, and not every one. This sample carries about 220,000 clones, 85% to 90% of them seen once, and the ten largest clones take under 3.5%. Trimming shortened V by 4 bases and J by 6 bases, and 13 bases separated the two germline ends. The germline gives CDR1 MNHEY, CDR2 SVGAGI. The CDR3 runs to 15 residues. Sequencing was done on a sample of PBMCs or T cells enriched from blood (not recorded which). This TCR was sampled from a woman under 30 in a cohort exposed to, infected with or recovered from COVID-19 (not recorded which). The chain combines TRBV6-5 with TRBJ1-6; unclear D gene. CDR3 sequence: CASSSIGSGNSPLHF. CDR3 DNA sequence: TGTGCCAGCAGTTCGATCGGCAGCGGTAATTCACCCCTCCACTTT.